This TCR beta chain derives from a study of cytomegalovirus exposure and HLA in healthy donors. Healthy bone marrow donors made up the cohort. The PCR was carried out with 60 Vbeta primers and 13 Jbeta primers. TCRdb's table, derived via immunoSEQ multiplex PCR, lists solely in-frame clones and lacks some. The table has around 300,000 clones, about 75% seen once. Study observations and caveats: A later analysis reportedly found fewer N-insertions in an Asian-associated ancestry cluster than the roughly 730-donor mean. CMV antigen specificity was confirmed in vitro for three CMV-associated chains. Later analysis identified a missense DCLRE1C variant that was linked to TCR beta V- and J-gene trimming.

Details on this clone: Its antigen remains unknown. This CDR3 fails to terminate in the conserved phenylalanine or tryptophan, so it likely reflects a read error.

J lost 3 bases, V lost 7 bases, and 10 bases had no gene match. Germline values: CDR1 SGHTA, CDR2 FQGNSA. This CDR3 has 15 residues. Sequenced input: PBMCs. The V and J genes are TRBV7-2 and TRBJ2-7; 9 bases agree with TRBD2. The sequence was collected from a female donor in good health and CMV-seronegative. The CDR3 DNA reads TGTGCCAGCACCAGGACTAGCGCGCTCTTCTACGAGCAGTACTCC. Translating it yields CASTRTSALFYEQYS.